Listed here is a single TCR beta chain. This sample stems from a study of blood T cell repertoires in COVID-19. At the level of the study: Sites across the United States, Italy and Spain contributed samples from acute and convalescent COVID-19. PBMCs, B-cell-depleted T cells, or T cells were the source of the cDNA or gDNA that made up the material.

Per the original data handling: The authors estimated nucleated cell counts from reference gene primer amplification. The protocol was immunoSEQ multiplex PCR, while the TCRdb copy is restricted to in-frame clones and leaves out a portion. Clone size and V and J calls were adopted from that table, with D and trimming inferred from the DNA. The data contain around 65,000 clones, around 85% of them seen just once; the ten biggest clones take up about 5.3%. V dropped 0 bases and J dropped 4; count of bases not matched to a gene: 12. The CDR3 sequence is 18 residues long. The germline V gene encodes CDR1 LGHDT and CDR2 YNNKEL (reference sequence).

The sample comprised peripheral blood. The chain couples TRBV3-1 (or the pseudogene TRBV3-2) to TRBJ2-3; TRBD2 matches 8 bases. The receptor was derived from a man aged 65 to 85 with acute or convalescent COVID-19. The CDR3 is CASSQDPRGGVGADTQYF. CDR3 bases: TGTGCCAGCAGCCAAGATCCTCGGGGGGGGGTAGGAGCAGATACGCAGTATTTT.